This T cell receptor (beta chain) was sequenced for a study of identical twins. TCRdb re-analysed the 5' RACE reads in MiXCR, keeping a single row per CDR3 protein. This table holds roughly 350,000 distinct CDR3 sequences, approximately 13% found once. The V gene lost 10 bases and the J gene lost 5 bases, with 11 bases spanning the gap. The germline gives CDR1 MDHEN, CDR2 SYDVKM. CDR3 size: 11 residues. Everyone who donated was a healthy Caucasian. This clonotype has more than one count but fewer than ten. The same data also contributed to another study, on yellow fever vaccine responses in identical twins.

This receptor was obtained from a woman younger than 35 in good health. The source material was CD8+ T cells sorted from blood. The chain is built from TRBV28 and TRBJ2-5; no clear D. The CDR3, as DNA: TGTGCCACCATGTCCCCCGAGACCCAGTACTTC. This encodes CATMSPETQYF.